The clone carrying this T cell receptor beta chain has a handful of counts. Its antigen is undetermined. As to treatment: oral pan-JAK inhibitor, 5-10 mg twice daily. Extracted RNA was reverse transcribed into cDNA, the sequencing template. The assay was immunoSEQ multiplex PCR, and TCRdb's table has in-frame clones only and misses some. This table has 95,000 to 110,000 clones, roughly 84% appearing once. The sample belongs to a study of CD8+ T cells in alopecia areata. Study as a whole: The investigators scored severity in treated patients by the percentage of affected scalp area.

The study's findings and limits: Persistence of many expanded lesional clones was seen in scalp and blood during tofacitinib. For patients receiving tofacitinib, scalp clonality and expanded CD8+ clones among the top 100 significantly decreased. Clonality exceeded that of normal scalp in lesional scalp, most notably in alopecia totalis/universalis.

Trimming shortened V by 5 bases and J by 5 bases, and 13 bases separated the two germline ends. CDR1 is SQVTM, CDR2 ANQGSEA, per germline. This CDR3 spans 13 amino acids. The rearrangement uses TRBV29-1 and TRBJ2-1, with D perhaps TRBD2 (7 bases). The origin of this receptor is a human donor with alopecia areata. The material sequenced was CD8+ T cells sorted from blood, taken at week 24, from a patient treated with tofacitinib. As DNA, the CDR3 is TGCAGCGTTAGGACTAGGGGGGACAATGAGCAGTTCTTC. Translated: CSVRTRGDNEQFF.